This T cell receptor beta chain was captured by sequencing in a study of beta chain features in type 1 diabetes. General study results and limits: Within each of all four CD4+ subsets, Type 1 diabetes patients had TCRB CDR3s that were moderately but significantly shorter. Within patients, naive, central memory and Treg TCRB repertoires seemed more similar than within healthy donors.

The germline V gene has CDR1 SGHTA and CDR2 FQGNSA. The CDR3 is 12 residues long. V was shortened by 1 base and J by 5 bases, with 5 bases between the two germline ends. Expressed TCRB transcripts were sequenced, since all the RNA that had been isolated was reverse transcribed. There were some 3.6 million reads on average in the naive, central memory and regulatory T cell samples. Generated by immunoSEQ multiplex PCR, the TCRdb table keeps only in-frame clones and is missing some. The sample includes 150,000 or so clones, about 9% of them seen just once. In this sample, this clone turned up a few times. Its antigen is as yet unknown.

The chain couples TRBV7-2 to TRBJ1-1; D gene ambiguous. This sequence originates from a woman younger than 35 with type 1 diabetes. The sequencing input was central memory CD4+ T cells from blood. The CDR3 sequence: CASSLVATEAFF. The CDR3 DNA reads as TGTGCCAGCAGCTTAGTGGCAACTGAAGCTTTCTTT.